This T cell receptor beta chain came from a study of blood T cell repertoires in COVID-19. Sequencing was performed with immunoSEQ multiplex PCR; in TCRdb, only in-frame clones are kept and a portion is missing. In the table there are about 220,000 clones, under 90% of which are singletons. Participants were aged roughly 18 to 90 years from approximately 25 US areas. Allocation to cohorts depended on clinical history reported by the participants. Contact with a PCR-confirmed or clinician-diagnosed COVID-19 case occurred within 2 weeks of entry. The sequence was obtained from a woman aged 50 to 65 who had been exposed to COVID-19. Sequencing was performed on PBMCs or T cells enriched from blood (not recorded which).

In DNA form, the CDR3 reads TGTGCCACCAGCAGAGATCCCCTCACTGAAGCTTTCTTT. Its translation: CATSRDPLTEAFF. This chain links TRBV15 with TRBJ1-1; unclear D gene. This CDR3 has 13 amino acids. V dropped 0 bases and J dropped 4 bases, with 6 bases sitting between them. CDR1 is LNHNV and CDR2 is YYDKDF in the germline V gene (reference sequence).